These 27 T cell receptor beta chains share one sample of origin, sequenced in a study of blood T cell repertoires in COVID-19. The assay was immunoSEQ multiplex PCR, and TCRdb's table has in-frame clones only and misses some. The sample gives over 65,000 clones, about nine tenths of which show up once; 25% to 30% is in the top ten. Sequenced sample: peripheral blood. These receptors came from a man aged 45 to 65 with active or convalescent COVID-19.

The chain couples TRBV7-2 to TRBJ1-2, with 7 nucleotides matching TRBD1. CDR1 and CDR2 (germline): SGHTA, FQGNSA. The length of the CDR3 is 14 residues. V lost 4 bases to trimming and J lost 3 bases; unmatched junction nucleotides: 5. The DNA of the CDR3 is TGTGCCAGCAGCTATGGACAGGAATACTATGGCTACACCTTC. Encoded protein: CASSYGQEYYGYTF. The variable domain in full, completed from reference TRBV7-2 and TRBJ1-2, reads GAGVSQSPSNKVTEKGKDVELRCDPISGHTALYWYRQSLGQGLEFLIYFQGNSAPDKSGLPSDRFSAERTGGSVSTLTIQRTQQEDSAVYLCASSYGQEYYGYTFGSGTRLTVV.

V is TRBV29-1 and J is TRBJ2-1; D unclear. Deletions cut 4 bases from V and 0 bases from J, with 7 bases between. This CDR3 has 13 amino acids. CDR1 and CDR2 (germline): SQVTM, ANQGSEA. CDR3 residues: CSVVPRSYNEQFF. DNA for the CDR3: TGCAGCGTTGTTCCGCGCTCCTACAATGAGCAGTTCTTC.

This chain joins TRBV9 and TRBJ2-7, with D unresolved. Per the germline V gene, CDR1 is SGDLS and CDR2 is YYNGEE. Trimming left V 0 bases short and J 4 bases short, with 11 bases between. CDR3 length: 14 amino acids. This CDR3 is CASSVGPRSYEQYF. The DNA of the CDR3 is TGTGCCAGCAGCGTAGGTCCCAGGTCTTACGAGCAGTACTTC.

This clone showed up just once. The chain employs TRBV6-4 and TRBJ1-1, with D possibly matching TRBD1 (6 bases). Germline assignment: CDR1 MRHNA and CDR2 SNTAGT. This CDR3 region has 13 residues. Trimming took off 6 bases at V and 4 bases at J, with 12 bases between the two ends. As DNA, the CDR3 is TGTGCCAGCAGGAGGGGGTCGGGCACTGAAGCTTTCTTT. The encoded protein is CASRRGSGTEAFF.

The rearrangement uses TRBV11-2 and TRBJ2-3; tentatively, D is TRBD2 (7 bases). The germline V gene encodes CDR1 SGHAT and CDR2 FQNNGV. V was trimmed by 5 bases and J by 0 bases, leaving 15 bases between them. The CDR3 loop spans 16 amino acids. The CDR3 DNA is TGTGCCAGCAGCCGACGGGGGGCAGGGAGCACAGATACGCAGTATTTT. It yields the protein CASSRRGAGSTDTQYF.

CDR3 DNA: TGTGCCAGCAGCTTGACTAGCGGGATTCACGAGCAGTACTTC. Protein product: CASSLTSGIHEQYF. V is TRBV11-2 and J is TRBJ2-7; 11 nucleotides line up with TRBD2. The V gene end was trimmed by 3 bases and the J gene end by 5 bases; junction bases not matched to a gene: 3. The germline gives CDR1 SGHAT, CDR2 FQNNGV. There are 14 residues in the CDR3.

The genes are TRBV24-1 and TRBJ2-1, with D possibly matching TRBD1 (6 bases). The V end lost 6 bases, the J end lost 0 bases, and 11 bases lay between the germline ends. CDR1 KGHDR and CDR2 SFDVKD come from the germline V gene. The CDR3 runs 15 residues. The chain's CDR3 is CATSTRRGSYNEQFF. In DNA, the CDR3 is TGTGCCACCAGTACTCGCAGGGGCTCCTACAATGAGCAGTTCTTC.

V gene TRBV25-1 combines with J gene TRBJ1-3; a possible D gene is TRBD1 (5 bases). V was pared by 4 bases and J by 0 bases, with 10 bases between. The CDR3 sequence is 15 residues long. In germline, CDR1 is MGHDK, CDR2 SYGVNS. CDR3 DNA: TGTGCCAGCAGTGTTCCCGGGGGCTCTGGAAACACCATATATTTT. Its protein is CASSVPGGSGNTIYF.

CDR3 region: CASSLYGVSADTQYF. CDR3 nucleotide sequence: TGCGCCAGCAGCTTGTACGGGGTCTCGGCAGATACGCAGTATTTT. The genes are TRBV5-1 and TRBJ2-3; the D gene is possibly TRBD2 (5 bases). The CDR3 contains 15 residues. The germline gives CDR1 SGHRS, CDR2 YFSETQ. V was shortened by 1 base and J by 4 bases, with 13 bases between the two germline ends.

Here the CDR3 DNA reads TGCGCCAGCAGCGTACAGGGTTTCCCCTCCTACAATGAGCAGTTCTTC. This sequence encodes CASSVQGFPSYNEQFF. This chain links TRBV5-1 with TRBJ2-1; D is possibly TRBD1 (6 bases). The V end lost 4 bases, the J end lost 0 bases, and 14 bases lay between the germline ends. This CDR3 is 16 amino acids long. The V gene's germline CDR1 is SGHRS and CDR2 YFSETQ.

V usage is TRBV12-5 and J usage is TRBJ2-7, with 9 positions matching TRBD1. Trimming cost V 5 bases and J 3 bases; bases outside gene matches: 2. CDR1 and CDR2 (germline): LGHNT, FRNRAP. The CDR3 spans 13 residues. CDR3: CASGMTGGYEQYF. The CDR3 DNA reads as TGTGCTAGTGGTATGACAGGGGGCTACGAGCAGTACTTC.

The V gene is TRBV5-1, the J gene TRBJ1-1, with unresolved D. Trimming shortened V by 0 bases and J by 7 bases, and 16 bases separated the two germline ends. The CDR3 consists of 15 residues. Germline CDR1 is SGHRS and CDR2 is YFSETQ. The CDR3 region is CASSLVTPRVGEAFF. The CDR3 bases are TGCGCCAGCAGCTTGGTGACGCCGAGGGTGGGTGAAGCTTTCTTT.

The chain uses TRBV3-1 (or the pseudogene TRBV3-2) and TRBJ2-1; 8 bases agree with TRBD1. After removal of 1 base from V and 7 bases from J, the junction contained 6 bases not matched to a gene. Germline V gives CDR1 LGHDT, CDR2 YNNKEL (reference sequence). The CDR3 is 15 residues long. CDR3: CASSQVGTGSNEQFF. The CDR3 region has the DNA TGTGCCAGCAGCCAAGTGGGGACAGGTTCTAATGAGCAGTTCTTC.

This sequence joins TRBV19 and TRBJ2-3, with TRBD1 matching 11 bases. Per germline, CDR1 LNHDA and CDR2 SQIVND (reference sequence). V lost 6 bases, J lost 2 bases, and 7 bases stayed unmatched. There are 16 residues in the CDR3. The chain's CDR3 is CASSRRTGGFTDTQYF. The CDR3 nucleotides are TGTGCCAGTAGCCGTAGGACAGGGGGCTTCACAGATACGCAGTATTTT.

This clone appeared a few times. The chain carries TRBV4-3 and TRBJ1-6, with D hard to call. The CDR3 totals 13 residues. Trimming took off 4 bases at V and 7 bases at J, with 8 bases between the two ends. The V gene's germline CDR1 is LGHNA and CDR2 YSLEER. The CDR3 DNA sequence: TGCGCCAGCAGCCTGCGGCAGAATTCACCCCTCCACTTT. Protein product: CASSLRQNSPLHF.

V is TRBV14 and J is TRBJ2-1; the D gene is possibly TRBD2 (6 bases). The CDR3 totals 15 residues. The V end was cut by 2 bases, the J end by 3 bases, with 11 bases between. Germline lookup yields CDR1 SGHDN and CDR2 FVKESK. The CDR3 DNA is TGTGCCAGCAGCCAACGGCGGGGACTCTACAATGAGCAGTTCTTC. Translating it yields CASSQRRGLYNEQFF.

This clone was detected only once. J is TRBJ1-5 and V is TRBV30, with 9 nucleotides matching TRBD1. The CDR3 runs 15 residues. With V trimmed by 3 bases and J by 5 bases, 8 bases remained unmatched. The germline V gene has CDR1 GTSNPN and CDR2 SVGIG (reference sequence). CDR3 bases: TGTGCCTGGAGCAATGGACAGGGGACGGATCAGCCCCAGCATTTT. Translation gives CAWSNGQGTDQPQHF.

This chain links TRBV24-1 with TRBJ2-1; 9 bases fit TRBD1. Per germline, CDR1 KGHDR and CDR2 SFDVKD. The CDR3 contains 13 residues. After removal of 3 bases from V and 9 bases from J, the junction contained 2 bases not matched to a gene. The DNA for the CDR3 is TGTGCCACCAGTGATCCGACAGGGGGTGAGCAGTTCTTC. This encodes CATSDPTGGEQFF.

V and J are TRBV4-3 and TRBJ2-4; 9 nucleotides agree with TRBD2. CDR3 length: 18 residues. The V segment lost 5 bases and the J segment 1 base; nucleotides outside the gene matches: 12. CDR1 and CDR2 (germline): LGHNA, YSLEER. For the CDR3, the DNA is TGCGCCAGCAGCTCTAGGATAGCGGGGGCAAACGCCAAAAACATTCAGTACTTC. It is translated as CASSSRIAGANAKNIQYF.

A few counts support this clone. The genes are TRBV6-6 and TRBJ1-4; D may be TRBD1 (6 bases). The V and J ends lost 6 bases and 5 bases respectively, with 13 bases between them. CDR3 length: 14 amino acids. The germline gives CDR1 MNHNY, CDR2 SVGAGI (reference sequence). The CDR3 here is CASRTRDTNEKLFF. The CDR3 DNA is TGTGCCAGCAGAACCCGGGACACCAATGAAAAACTGTTTTTT.

V is TRBV19 and J is TRBJ2-5, with TRBD2 matching over 10 bases. V shed 4 bases, J shed 0 bases, and the junction held 11 bases outside the gene matches. Germline CDR1 and CDR2: LNHDA and SQIVND (reference sequence). CDR3 length: 18 residues. The CDR3 DNA follows: TGTGCCAGTAGTACCCTAAGGGGAGCGGGGGGGAACCAAGAGACCCAGTACTTC. It is translated as CASSTLRGAGGNQETQYF.

The genes are TRBV5-4 and TRBJ1-2; 9 bases align to TRBD1. The CDR3 sequence is 14 residues long. From germline, CDR1 is SGHNT and CDR2 YYREEE (reference sequence). The V segment lost 4 bases and the J segment 6 bases; nucleotides outside the gene matches: 7. The CDR3 region is CASSLMTGGDGYTF. Written as DNA, the CDR3 is TGTGCCAGCAGCCTGATGACAGGGGGGGATGGCTACACCTTC.

The rearrangement links TRBV2 to TRBJ2-5; possible D gene TRBD2, 5 bases. The V end was cut by 7 bases, the J end by 9 bases, with 15 bases between. Germline values: CDR1 SNHLY, CDR2 FYNNEI. CDR3 length: 12 residues. CDR3 DNA: TGTGCCAGCATATTTGAGGGTGGGCCCCAGTACTTC. Amino acids: CASIFEGGPQYF.

This clone was found a few times. V and J are TRBV10-1 and TRBJ2-7, with a tentative D call TRBD1 (5 bases). Looked up from germline, CDR1 is WNHNN and CDR2 is SYGVQD (reference sequence). The CDR3 is 14 amino acids. V lost 0 bases and J 7 bases, leaving 13 bases between the germline ends. The CDR3 DNA is TGCGCCAGCAGTGAGTCCGCAGGGTCGAGGGAGCAGTACTTC. Encoded protein: CASSESAGSREQYF.

J is TRBJ1-1 and V is TRBV28, with 8 bases lining up with TRBD1. V lost 1 base, J lost 0 bases, and 13 bases stayed unmatched. The CDR3 consists of 19 residues. Germline V gene lookup returns CDR1 MDHEN and CDR2 SYDVKM. Written as DNA, the CDR3 is TGTGCCAGCAGTTTATTTTCTCGTGGCAGGGGGCTTTTGAACACTGAAGCTTTCTTT. The encoded protein is CASSLFSRGRGLLNTEAFF.

The chain couples TRBV2 to TRBJ1-5; D is perhaps TRBD1 (5 bases). Germline V lookup: CDR1 SNHLY, CDR2 FYNNEI. V was clipped by 4 bases and J by 2 bases, with 9 bases between them. The CDR3 covers 14 residues. The chain's CDR3 is CASSAGNRNQPQHF. In DNA form, the CDR3 reads TGTGCCAGCAGTGCAGGGAACCGCAATCAGCCCCAGCATTTT.

J is TRBJ2-2 and V is TRBV18; 13 bases are a match to TRBD2. After removal of 3 bases from V and 0 bases from J, the junction contained 4 bases not matched to a gene. This CDR3 is 18 amino acids long. The V gene's germline CDR1 is KGHSH and CDR2 LQKENI. CDR3 sequence (DNA): TGTGCCAGCTCACCGAGGACTAGCGGGGGCCCGAACACCGGGGAGCTGTTTTTT. It specifies CASSPRTSGGPNTGELFF.